The subject of this entry is one TCR beta chain. Source study methods: Amplification with reference gene primers provided the estimates of nucleated cell counts. The data were produced by immunoSEQ multiplex PCR, yet TCRdb's version contains in-frame clones alone and is incomplete. V, J and clone size are those of that table, while D and trimming were read from the DNA. The repertoire holds under 350,000 clones, with roughly 85% as singletons. CDR3 length: 15 amino acids. CDR1 is LGHNA and CDR2 is YNFKEQ in the germline V gene. V lost 1 base and J lost 1; bases outside the gene matches: 3. This entry belongs to a study of blood T cell repertoires in COVID-19. Study-wide background: Donors in the United States, Italy and Spain gave samples during acute or convalescent COVID-19. T cells, B-cell-depleted T cells, or PBMCs supplied cDNA or gDNA.

This rearrangement joins TRBV4-2 to TRBJ2-5, with 7 nucleotides matching TRBD2. Sequenced: peripheral blood. The source is a human donor in a cohort sampled during active COVID-19. Here the CDR3 DNA reads TGTGCCAGCAGCCAAGCGGCTAGCGGCCAAGAGACCCAGTACTTC. Translation gives CASSQAASGQETQYF.